Shown below are 23 T cell receptor beta chains from a single sample sequenced in a study of blood T cell repertoires in COVID-19. Using immunoSEQ multiplex PCR, the repertoire was profiled, and TCRdb retains in-frame clones only, with some absent. This table holds more than 95,000 clones, 90% found once. The source material was peripheral blood. The receptors here all came from a human donor with active COVID-19. The donor label of this sample is uncertain.

This chain joins TRBV7-3 and TRBJ2-1; a weak D match, TRBD2 (5 bases). V was trimmed by 2 bases and J by 6 bases, leaving 14 bases between them. Germline CDR1 reads SGHTA; CDR2 reads FQGTGA. The CDR3 contains 15 residues. Written as DNA, the CDR3 is TGTGCCAGCAGCTTATTCCCCTTGGACTCCAATGAGCAGTTCTTC. It specifies CASSLFPLDSNEQFF.

The chain couples TRBV12-3 or TRBV12-4 to TRBJ1-1; TRBD1 might be the D (5 bases). This CDR3 contains 12 residues. V was trimmed by 3 bases and J by 4 bases, leaving 6 bases between them. CDR3: CASSFQGTEAFF. The CDR3 region has the DNA TGTGCCAGCAGTTTCCAGGGCACTGAAGCTTTCTTT.

This chain links TRBV5-1 with TRBJ1-4; D may be TRBD1 (6 bases). V was clipped by 0 bases and J by 4 bases, with 10 bases between them. The CDR3 sequence is 15 residues long. Germline CDR1 and CDR2: SGHRS and YFSETQ. The CDR3 protein is CASSLGGGVNEKLFF. The DNA of the CDR3 is TGCGCCAGCAGCTTGGGCGGGGGCGTTAATGAAAAACTGTTTTTT.

CDR3 in DNA: TGCGCCAGCAGCTTGGGGGACAGTCATGATGAGCAGTTCTTC. Translated, it gives CASSLGDSHDEQFF. This chain joins TRBV5-1 and TRBJ2-1; 7 nucleotides agree with TRBD1. The CDR3 spans 14 residues. CDR1 is SGHRS, CDR2 YFSETQ, per germline. The trim removed 0 bases at V and 8 bases at J, leaving 5 bases unmatched.

The chain carries TRBV19 and TRBJ2-7, with D hard to call. Trimming pared 0 bases from V and 6 bases from J, leaving 12 bases between. There are 14 residues in the CDR3. Germline V CDR1 and CDR2: LNHDA, SQIVND (reference sequence). CDR3 in amino acids: CASSIDIWRSEQYF. The CDR3 nucleotides are TGTGCCAGTAGTATAGATATTTGGCGGAGCGAGCAGTACTTC.

The genes are TRBV5-5 and TRBJ1-2; D remains unclear. Per germline, CDR1 SGHKS and CDR2 YYEKEE (reference sequence). Between the trimmed V and J ends, which lost 7 bases and 1 base, there was a span of 8 bases. This CDR3 has 12 amino acids. The CDR3, as DNA: TGTGCCAGCTCTGCGGATAACTATGGCTACACCTTC. Amino acids: CASSADNYGYTF.

This chain connects TRBV6-2 or TRBV6-3 to TRBJ1-3, with a possible D match to TRBD1 (5 bases). Trimming shortened V by 4 bases and J by 0 bases, and 7 bases separated the two germline ends. Germline-derived CDR1 and CDR2 are MNHEY and SVGEGT. The CDR3 is 14 residues long. The CDR3 DNA follows: TGTGCCAGCAGTTCTGACAGCTCTGGAAACACCATATATTTT. Amino acids: CASSSDSSGNTIYF.

The J gene is TRBJ1-1, the V gene TRBV4-1; possible D gene TRBD1, 5 bases. V was clipped by 5 bases and J by 2 bases, with 9 bases between them. This CDR3 comprises 13 residues. Germline V gene sequence: CDR1 MGHRA, CDR2 YSYEKL. CDR3 sequence reads: CASSKGPNTEAFF. The CDR3 DNA sequence: TGCGCCAGCAGCAAGGGGCCCAACACTGAAGCTTTCTTT.

J is TRBJ2-1 and V is TRBV19; D ambiguous. Trimming removed 6 bases from V and 9 bases from J, with 9 bases in between. The CDR3 is 11 amino acids. The germline gives CDR1 LNHDA, CDR2 SQIVND (reference sequence). The CDR3 reads CASRKEVEQFF. The CDR3 nucleotides are TGTGCCAGTAGGAAAGAGGTTGAGCAGTTCTTC.

The V gene is TRBV9, the J gene TRBJ2-7, with 9 bases that match TRBD1. Germline CDR1 and CDR2: SGDLS and YYNGEE. The junction had 1 base not matched to a gene; V was cut back by 3 bases and J by 6 bases. The CDR3 has 12 residues. CDR3 DNA: TGTGCCAGCAGCGGACAGGGGGTCGAGCAGTACTTC. Protein: CASSGQGVEQYF.

The chain employs TRBV7-8 and TRBJ1-2, with D maybe TRBD1 (6 bases). The V end lost 3 bases, the J end lost 3 bases, and 14 bases lay between the germline ends. Germline loops: CDR1 SGHVS, CDR2 FQNEAQ. This CDR3 region has 15 residues. CDR3 in DNA: TGTGCCAGCAGCTTTGACGTGACAGGACACTATGGCTACACCTTC. As protein: CASSFDVTGHYGYTF.

This clone was seen once. This sequence joins TRBV7-5 and TRBJ2-1; the table's D call of TRBD1 was not tested on the DNA. TRBV7-5 is classified as a pseudogene. This CDR3 is built from 15 residues. CDR3 sequence reads: CVRSLGDRAYNEQFF. CDR3 sequence (DNA): TGTGTCAGAAGCTTAGGGGACAGGGCATACAATGAGCAGTTCTTC.

The CDR3 loop is CASRPGTGNSPLHF. The CDR3 DNA reads as TGCGCCAGCAGGCCCGGGACAGGGAATTCACCCCTCCACTTT. J is TRBJ1-6 and V is TRBV5-1, with 9 bases that match TRBD1. Germline V CDR1 and CDR2: SGHRS, YFSETQ. The CDR3 runs to 14 residues. V was pared by 5 bases and J by 7 bases, with 4 bases of the junction left unmatched.

The J gene is TRBJ2-7, the V gene TRBV19; 7 bases align to TRBD1. In germline, CDR1 is LNHDA, CDR2 SQIVND (reference sequence). V was clipped by 7 bases and J by 2 bases; unmatched bases: 8. The CDR3 sequence is 14 residues long. The CDR3, as DNA: TGTGCCAGTACCGCGACAGGGACCCCCTACGAGCAGTACTTC. This sequence encodes CASTATGTPYEQYF.

The chain uses TRBV28 and TRBJ2-3, with 7 nucleotides matching TRBD2. CDR1 is MDHEN, CDR2 SYDVKM, per germline. The CDR3 is 15 amino acids. The V segment lost 2 bases and the J segment 8 bases; nucleotides outside the gene matches: 10. The CDR3 nucleotides read TGTGCCAGCAGTTTAGGGCAGCGGGGTGATCTTACGCAGTATTTT. Residues: CASSLGQRGDLTQYF.

The chain links TRBV7-9 to TRBJ1-1; 8 bases match TRBD1. V was pared by 1 base and J by 1 base, with 5 bases of the junction left unmatched. This CDR3 has 16 residues. Germline CDR1 reads SEHNR; CDR2 reads FQNEAQ (reference sequence). The CDR3 DNA sequence: TGTGCCAGCAGCTTAGGATTGACAGGGGCGAACACTGAAGCTTTCTTT. Translation: CASSLGLTGANTEAFF.

The chain links TRBV27 to TRBJ2-7; possibly TRBD1 for D (6 bases). The V gene lost 3 bases and the J gene lost 5 bases, with 11 bases spanning the gap. The V gene's germline CDR1 is MNHEY and CDR2 SMNVEV (reference sequence). The CDR3 loop spans 13 amino acids. The CDR3 DNA sequence: TGTGCCAGCAGTTTGGCAGGGGCCCACGAGCAGTACTTC. Amino acid sequence: CASSLAGAHEQYF.

The chain employs TRBV4-2 and TRBJ1-2; 12 bases map to TRBD1. Germline-derived CDR1 and CDR2 are LGHNA and YNFKEQ. V lost 4 bases to trimming and J lost 5 bases; unmatched junction nucleotides: 11. This CDR3 spans 17 amino acids. The CDR3 sequence is CASSPGTGGVSGYGYTF. The DNA for the CDR3 is TGTGCCAGCAGCCCCGGGACAGGGGGCGTCTCGGGTTATGGCTACACCTTC.

The chain employs TRBV20-1 and TRBJ1-5; D remains unclear. This CDR3 region has 14 residues. Germline loops: CDR1 DFQATT, CDR2 SNEGSKA (reference sequence). Deletions cut 3 bases from V and 0 bases from J, with 9 bases between. The CDR3: CSASPPYSNQPQHF. The CDR3 coding sequence is TGCAGTGCTAGTCCCCCTTATAGCAATCAGCCCCAGCATTTT.

The rearrangement links TRBV3-1 (or the pseudogene TRBV3-2) to TRBJ2-7; unclear D gene. Germline V gene data show CDR1 as LGHDT and CDR2 as YNNKEL (reference sequence). The CDR3 consists of 15 residues. V lost 0 bases to trimming and J lost 4 bases, with 13 bases between them. CDR3 in amino acids: CASSQEHLTLYEQYF. Written as DNA, the CDR3 is TGTGCCAGCAGCCAAGAGCACCTCACCCTATACGAGCAGTACTTC.

This chain connects TRBV6-6 to TRBJ2-5, with a weak D call TRBD1 (5 bases). This CDR3 has 14 residues. Germline V gene lookup returns CDR1 MNHNY and CDR2 SVGAGI (reference sequence). Trimming removed 2 bases from V and 5 bases from J, with 12 bases in between. CDR3 nucleotide sequence: TGTGCCAGCAGTTACGGGGCCACTCGGGAGACCCAGTACTTC. Protein sequence: CASSYGATRETQYF.

This chain uses TRBV19 with TRBJ2-7, with 7 bases aligning to TRBD1. Germline CDR1 is LNHDA and CDR2 is SQIVND (reference sequence). This CDR3 region has 14 residues. The V gene end was trimmed by 2 bases and the J gene end by 3 bases; junction bases not matched to a gene: 4. The DNA of the CDR3 is TGTGCCAGTAGTATAACAGGGGACAGCTACGAGCAGTACTTC. The encoded protein is CASSITGDSYEQYF.

The chain joins TRBV2 to TRBJ2-7, with D possibly TRBD1 on 5 matching bases. CDR3 length: 14 residues. V gave up 6 bases and J gave up 2 bases, with 14 bases separating them. CDR1 is SNHLY and CDR2 is FYNNEI in the germline V gene. The CDR3 sequence is CASSDQGRTYEQYF. The CDR3, as DNA: TGTGCCAGCAGCGATCAGGGTCGCACCTACGAGCAGTACTTC. Variable domain in full (rest from reference TRBV2 and TRBJ2-7): EPEVTQTPSHQVTQMGQEVILRCVPISNHLYFYWYRQILGQKVEFLVSFYNNEISEKSEIFDDQFSVERPDGSNFTLKIRSTKLEDSAMYFCASSDQGRTYEQYFGPGTRLTVT.